These 14 T cell receptor beta chains originate from one sample sequenced in a study of T cells after yellow fever vaccination. From the 5' RACE reads, TCRdb called clonotypes with MiXCR, one entry per CDR3 protein. The sample has around 550,000 distinct CDR3 sequences, 15% to 20% seen once. The sequencing used PBMCs, collected 15 days after the yellow fever booster vaccination. The receptors derive from a young man who received the YFV17D yellow fever vaccine.

The table lists this clonotype with a few counts. The gene calls are TRBV6-2 or TRBV6-3 and TRBJ2-7; 7 nucleotides align to TRBD2. The germline V gene has CDR1 MNHEY and CDR2 SVGEGT. V lost 0 bases, J lost 6 bases, and 5 bases stayed unmatched. CDR3 length equals 14 residues. CDR3 in amino acids: CASSYSGGFGEQYF. The CDR3 coding sequence is TGTGCCAGCAGTTACTCGGGAGGGTTTGGCGAGCAGTACTTC.

This clonotype was counted ten times or more. This chain links TRBV20-1 with TRBJ2-3; 9 bases are shared with TRBD2. This CDR3 is 15 amino acids long. Germline V gene sequence: CDR1 DFQATT, CDR2 SNEGSKA (reference sequence). The V and J ends lost 6 bases and 5 bases, in that order; junction bases with no gene match: 12. The CDR3 DNA reads TGCAGTGCAAAAGCCGGGACTAGCCGGAGAGATACGCAGTATTTT. Encoded protein: CSAKAGTSRRDTQYF.

Only a few counts were recorded for this clonotype. The rearrangement joins TRBV5-1 to TRBJ1-1; 7 bases agree with TRBD1. V was pared by 3 bases and J by 0 bases, with 5 bases of the junction left unmatched. CDR3 length: 15 amino acids. Germline V CDR1 and CDR2: SGHRS, YFSETQ. CDR3 amino acids: CASSSLQGLNTEAFF. As DNA, the CDR3 is TGCGCCAGCAGCTCTCTACAGGGGTTGAACACTGAAGCTTTCTTT.

This clonotype has just a few counts. The chain uses TRBV20-1 and TRBJ2-5; D may be TRBD1 or TRBD2 (5 bases each). V lost 5 bases and J lost 5, with 18 bases in between. The CDR3 runs to 14 residues. Germline V lookup: CDR1 DFQATT, CDR2 SNEGSKA (reference sequence). CDR3 in DNA: TGCAGTGCTGTCCACCTAAAGGGACGGGAGACCCAGTACTTC. Translating gives CSAVHLKGRETQYF.

A few counts support this clonotype. V and J are TRBV9 and TRBJ2-3; maybe TRBD2 (5 bases). CDR1 and CDR2 from the germline V gene are SGDLS and YYNGEE. This CDR3 region has 15 residues. The V and J ends lost 0 bases and 0 bases respectively, with 8 bases between them. DNA of the CDR3: TGTGCCAGCAGCGTAGGCGGGCTTAGCACAGATACGCAGTATTTT. It codes for CASSVGGLSTDTQYF.

This clonotype was found a few times. This chain connects TRBV3-1 to TRBJ1-6; 9 nucleotides line up with TRBD1. J was trimmed by 2 bases and V by 8 bases; bases with no gene match: 1. CDR3 length: 14 residues. Looked up from germline, CDR1 is LGHDT and CDR2 is YNNKEL (reference sequence). The CDR3 DNA is TGTGCCAGCCGGGACAGGGCCTATAATTCACCCCTCCACTTT. Amino acid sequence: CASRDRAYNSPLHF.

V and J are TRBV5-1 and TRBJ1-2; D call uncertain. V shed 0 bases and J shed 7 bases, with 13 bases lying between them. The V gene's germline CDR1 is SGHRS and CDR2 YFSETQ. The CDR3 runs 14 residues. The CDR3 region has the DNA TGCGCCAGCAGCTTGGCCGATCGGCGGGGTGGCTACACCTTC. Protein product: CASSLADRRGGYTF. Together with reference TRBV5-1 and TRBJ1-2, the CDR3 gives the full variable domain: KAGVTQTPRYLIKTRGQQVTLSCSPISGHRSVSWYQQTPGQGLQFLFEYFSETQRNKGNFPGRFSGRQFSNSRSEMNVSTLELGDSALYLCASSLADRRGGYTFGSGTRLTVV.

This clonotype showed up just a few times. The chain recombines TRBV15 with TRBJ2-2; no clear D. This CDR3 comprises 12 residues. V lost 3 bases, J lost 5 bases, and 4 bases lay in between. Germline V gives CDR1 LNHNV, CDR2 YYDKDF (reference sequence). The CDR3 DNA follows: TGTGCCACCAGCAGGTCGACCGGGGAGCTGTTTTTT. Translated, it gives CATSRSTGELFF.

The V call is TRBV12-3 or TRBV12-4, the J call TRBJ1-1; TRBD1 matches at 7 bases. V shed 7 bases and J 1 base; nucleotides not matched to a gene: 3. The CDR3 extends over 13 amino acids. In DNA, the CDR3 is TGTGCCAGCATTGGACAGGCGAACACTGAAGCTTTCTTT. Protein product: CASIGQANTEAFF.

The chain combines TRBV20-1 with TRBJ2-3, with D possibly TRBD2 on 5 matching bases. CDR3 length: 12 residues. CDR1 and CDR2 (germline): DFQATT, SNEGSKA (reference sequence). V was cut by 6 bases and J by 4 bases, with 11 bases left in between. This chain's CDR3 is CSADFGADTQYF. CDR3 coding DNA: TGCAGTGCGGACTTTGGGGCAGATACGCAGTATTTT.

This chain links TRBV7-8 with TRBJ1-4, with unresolved D. CDR3 length: 14 amino acids. Trimming took 4 bases from V and 0 from J, leaving 6 bases between them. CDR1 SGHVS and CDR2 FQNEAQ come from the germline V gene. The DNA for the CDR3 is TGTGCCAGCAGCTACAGTACAACTAATGAAAAACTGTTTTTT. Translated, it gives CASSYSTTNEKLFF.

Remarks on this clonotype: It is unclear where the CDR3 begins or ends on the DNA, so no DNA is shown, and the CDR3 is as TCRdb lists it. This CDR3 reads CASSLPVGRGTPVAGVYF. V usage is TRBV5-6 and J usage is TRBJ2-3; TRBD1 is taken as the D call from the table, unchecked against the DNA. Germline V gene sequence: CDR1 SGHDT, CDR2 YYEEEE. The CDR3 extends over 18 residues, inclusive of both ends.

The chain is built from TRBV7-9 and TRBJ1-1, with 8 bases fitting TRBD1. The V and J ends lost 3 bases and 3 bases, in that order; junction bases with no gene match: 6. Per germline, CDR1 SEHNR and CDR2 FQNEAQ (reference sequence). The CDR3 has 15 residues. The CDR3: CASSFPTGEDTEAFF. As DNA, the CDR3 is TGTGCCAGCAGCTTTCCGACAGGGGAGGACACTGAAGCTTTCTTT.

This clonotype has ten or more counts. This chain joins TRBV12-3 or TRBV12-4 and TRBJ2-2; D gene unclear. The V and J ends lost 6 bases and 1 base respectively, with 9 bases between them. CDR3 length equals 14 residues. As DNA, the CDR3 is TGTGCCAGCAGCTTCGGTGGGAACACCGGGGAGCTGTTTTTT. This sequence encodes CASSFGGNTGELFF.